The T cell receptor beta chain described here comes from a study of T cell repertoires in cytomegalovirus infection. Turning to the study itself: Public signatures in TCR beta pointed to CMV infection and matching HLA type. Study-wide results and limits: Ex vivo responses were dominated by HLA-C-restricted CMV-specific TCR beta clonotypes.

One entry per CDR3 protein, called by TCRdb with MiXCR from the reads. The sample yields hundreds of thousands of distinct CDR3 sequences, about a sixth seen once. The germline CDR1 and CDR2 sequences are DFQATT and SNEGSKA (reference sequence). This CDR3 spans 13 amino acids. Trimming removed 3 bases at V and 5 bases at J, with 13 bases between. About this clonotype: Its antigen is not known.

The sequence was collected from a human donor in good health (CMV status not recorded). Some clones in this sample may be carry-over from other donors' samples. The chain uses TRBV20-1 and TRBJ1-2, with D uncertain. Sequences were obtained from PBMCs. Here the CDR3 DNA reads TGCAGTGCTAGGGCAAGGTCCGGGTATGGCTACACCTTC. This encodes CSARARSGYGYTF.